This T cell receptor beta chain was captured in a study of shared clonotypes between healthy human individuals. General study results and limits: It was the non-shared clonotypes that had lower generation probabilities than clonotypes shared by all four donors. Larger estimated richness was generally seen in naive subsets than in memory subsets.

Healthy HIV-negative adults without recent acute infections or vaccinations served as donors. With regard to this clone: The antigen is not known.

The method was immunoSEQ multiplex PCR; TCRdb's version includes in-frame clones alone and lacks a portion of them. Of about 2 million clones detected, 85% to 95% appear once; the ten largest clones hold 0.13%. The CDR3 runs 14 residues. Germline V gene lookup returns CDR1 SGHNT and CDR2 YENEEA. Trimming removed 5 bases at V and 0 bases at J, with 10 bases between. The sequencing sample was made of naive CD4+ T cells sorted from blood. Indicated subset: CD45RA+ positively selected. This receptor was taken from a man younger than 35 in good health. J is TRBJ1-1 and V is TRBV11-3; D is unclear. The DNA for the CDR3 is TGTGCCAGCAGCCCCGGACGGATGAACACTGAAGCTTTCTTT. Its translation: CASSPGRMNTEAFF.